The rows below give T cell receptor beta chains drawn from one sample of a study of control samples from healthy donors and cancer patients. The method was immunoSEQ multiplex PCR; TCRdb's version includes in-frame clones alone and lacks a portion of them. The data show under 85,000 clones, 80% to 95% seen once. Sequencing was performed on PBMCs. The receptors shown here come from a woman aged 40 to 49 with lung cancer. The CDR3 runs from the conserved cysteine through the conserved F or W.

v_gene: TRBV6-5
CDR3aa: CASSYGFSYEQYF

v_gene: TRBV25-1
CDR3aa: CASSERSGETQYF

v_gene: TRBV27
CDR3aa: CASSSGQGALYGYTF

v_gene: TRBV5-1
CDR3aa: CASSLRESYEQYF

v_gene: TRBV4-1
CDR3aa: CASSQWQGRYGYTF

v_gene: TRBV21-1
CDR3aa: CASSKKGNPGEQYF

v_gene: TRBV7-2
CDR3aa: CASSFSTGNTEAFF

v_gene: TRBV19
CDR3aa: CASSLGRATEAFF

v_gene: TRBV5-8
CDR3aa: CASKERASTDTQYF

v_gene: TRBV19
CDR3aa: CASRPQGATTEAFF

v_gene: TRBV2
CDR3aa: CASKNLAGGLKNIQYF

v_gene: TRBV12-3/TRBV12-4
CDR3aa: CASSLGGSYGYTF

v_gene: TRBV7-9
CDR3aa: CASSSDRDTEAFF

v_gene: TRBV2
CDR3aa: CASSEYRASDGYTF

v_gene: TRBV5-1
CDR3aa: CASSNAGPASSYNEQFF

v_gene: TRBV19
CDR3aa: CATAPTAMNTEAFF

v_gene: TRBV9
CDR3aa: CASSASQGWPLHF

v_gene: TRBV11-3
CDR3aa: CASGLGGGAGTGELFF

v_gene: TRBV19
CDR3aa: CASSQWTGRETQYF

v_gene: TRBV5-1
CDR3aa: CASSLRSSPGAKNIQYF

v_gene: TRBV10-1
CDR3aa: CASQMGIGTEAFF

v_gene: TRBV7-6
CDR3aa: CASTPERLSTYEQYF

v_gene: TRBV5-1
CDR3aa: CASSLQRGGSNEQFF

v_gene: TRBV4-2
CDR3aa: CASSQEGAHYGYTF

v_gene: TRBV7-9
CDR3aa: CASSLSGTGIEAFF

v_gene: TRBV10-3
CDR3aa: CAISESKGVNSPLHF

v_gene: TRBV25-1
CDR3aa: CASKAREEKLFF

v_gene: TRBV28
CDR3aa: CASRRNTQYF

v_gene: TRBV24-1
CDR3aa: CATSESPSTDTQYF

v_gene: TRBV20-1
CDR3aa: CSAPLRAGAFF

v_gene: TRBV2
CDR3aa: CASRDSGANVLTF

v_gene: TRBV19
CDR3aa: CASSIVLTGWQRSSLDEQYF

v_gene: TRBV13
CDR3aa: CASSLGPGLAPNEQFF

v_gene: TRBV7-2
CDR3aa: CASSPGQGSSQPQHF

v_gene: TRBV7-8
CDR3aa: CASSRSENSVNQPQHF

v_gene: TRBV2
CDR3aa: CASSEVGGQIHQPQHF

v_gene: TRBV2
CDR3aa: CASSGGLRDRLDYTF

v_gene: TRBV29-1
CDR3aa: CSVEVGGTFF

v_gene: TRBV6-5
CDR3aa: CASSSPGTPYAF

v_gene: TRBV3-1/TRBV3-2
CDR3aa: CASSPSPRTGGEQYF

v_gene: TRBV6-1
CDR3aa: CASSERWGATNEKLFF

v_gene: TRBV5-1
CDR3aa: CASSPTGRGSDNQPQHF

v_gene: TRBV6-1
CDR3aa: CASSDILAGGFYEQYF

v_gene: TRBV7-3
CDR3aa: CASSLSPVLNYGYTF

v_gene: TRBV18
CDR3aa: CASSPGTSTNEKLFF

v_gene: TRBV9
CDR3aa: CASSGTSSTDTQYF

v_gene: TRBV6-5
CDR3aa: CASSYQTGVSGYTF

v_gene: TRBV19
CDR3aa: CASRPWEGNYGYTF

v_gene: TRBV11-2
CDR3aa: CASSLENFSEAFF

v_gene: TRBV15
CDR3aa: CATSRDIDRAFF

v_gene: TRBV27
CDR3aa: CASSLGQGAVYEQYF